This record covers a single T cell receptor (beta chain). As yet, its antigen is unknown. Patients who had autoimmune disease history or got systemic immunosuppression were left out. Blood samples were obtained at baseline, cycle 4 day 1, and cycle 7 day 1. From germline, CDR1 is MDHEN and CDR2 SYDVKM. The germline V and J ends were trimmed by 5 bases and 4 bases, with 13 bases remaining between them. The CDR3 loop spans 14 amino acids. The source of the sample is a study of OX40 agonist ivuxolimab in advanced cancers. Study-level background: Those enrolled were approximately 83% male, with a mean age of around 58 years and ages from about 20 to 90. General study points: In CD8+ T cells, expanded clones were on average more numerous than in CD4+.

TCRdb keeps only in-frame clones here, not all; method: immunoSEQ multiplex PCR. The table records roughly 76,000 clones, approximately 84% of them present only once. The clonotype comes from an adult with an advanced solid tumor such as melanoma, head and neck, liver or kidney cancer. The J gene is TRBJ2-3, the V gene TRBV28; D is tentatively TRBD1 or TRBD2 (5 bases each). The specimen comprised CD4+ or CD8+ T cells sorted from blood, sampled in a trial of the OX40 agonist ivuxolimab. The CDR3 protein is CASSPLGASDTQYF. The CDR3, as DNA: TGTGCCAGCAGTCCCCTCGGGGCCTCAGATACGCAGTATTTT. The whole variable domain, remainder taken from reference TRBV28 and TRBJ2-3, is DVKVTQSSRYLVKRTGEKVFLECVQDMDHENMFWYRQDPGLGLRLIYFSYDVKMKEKGDIPEGYSVSREKKERFSLILESASTNQTSMYLCASSPLGASDTQYFGPGTRLTVL.